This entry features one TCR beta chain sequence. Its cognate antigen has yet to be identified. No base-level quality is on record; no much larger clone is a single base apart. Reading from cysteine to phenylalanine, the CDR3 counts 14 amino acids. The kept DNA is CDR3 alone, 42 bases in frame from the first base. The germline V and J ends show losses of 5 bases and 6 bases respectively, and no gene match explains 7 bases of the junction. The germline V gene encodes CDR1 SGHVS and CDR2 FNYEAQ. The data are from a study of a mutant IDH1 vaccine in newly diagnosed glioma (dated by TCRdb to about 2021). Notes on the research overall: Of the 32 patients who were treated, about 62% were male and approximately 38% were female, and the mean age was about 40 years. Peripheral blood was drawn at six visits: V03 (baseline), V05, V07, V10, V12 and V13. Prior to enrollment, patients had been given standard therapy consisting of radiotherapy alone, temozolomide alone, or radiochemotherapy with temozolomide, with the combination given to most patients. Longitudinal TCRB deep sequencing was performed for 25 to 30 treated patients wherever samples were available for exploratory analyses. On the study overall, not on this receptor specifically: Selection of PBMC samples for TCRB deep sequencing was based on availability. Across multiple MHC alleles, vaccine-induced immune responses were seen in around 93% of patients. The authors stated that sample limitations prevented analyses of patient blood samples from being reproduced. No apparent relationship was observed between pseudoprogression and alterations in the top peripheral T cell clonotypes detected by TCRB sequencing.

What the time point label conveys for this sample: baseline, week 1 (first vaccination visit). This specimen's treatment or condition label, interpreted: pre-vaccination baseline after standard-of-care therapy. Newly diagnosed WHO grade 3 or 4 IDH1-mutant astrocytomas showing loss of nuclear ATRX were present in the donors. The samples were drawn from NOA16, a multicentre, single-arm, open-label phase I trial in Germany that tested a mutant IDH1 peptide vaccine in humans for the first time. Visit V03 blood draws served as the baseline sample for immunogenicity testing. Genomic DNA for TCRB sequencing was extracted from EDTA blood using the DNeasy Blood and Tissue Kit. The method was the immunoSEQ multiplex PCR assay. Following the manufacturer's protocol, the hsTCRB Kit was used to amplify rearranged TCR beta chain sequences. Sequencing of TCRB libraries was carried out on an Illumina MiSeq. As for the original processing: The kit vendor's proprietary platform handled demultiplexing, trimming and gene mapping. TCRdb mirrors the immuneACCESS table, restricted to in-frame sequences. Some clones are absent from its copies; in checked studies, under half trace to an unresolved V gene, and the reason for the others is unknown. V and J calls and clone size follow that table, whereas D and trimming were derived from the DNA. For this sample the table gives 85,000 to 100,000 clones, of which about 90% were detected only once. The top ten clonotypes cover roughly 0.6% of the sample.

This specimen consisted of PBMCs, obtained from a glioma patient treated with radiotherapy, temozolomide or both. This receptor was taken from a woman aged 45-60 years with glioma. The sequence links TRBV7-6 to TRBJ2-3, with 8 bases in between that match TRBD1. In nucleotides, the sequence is TGTGCCAGCAGCCCGGGACAGGTTTTTGATACGCAGTATTTT. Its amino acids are CASSPGQVFDTQYF.